Listed here are 3 T cell receptor beta chains from one sample, sequenced in a study of T cells in Graves' hyperthyroidism and ophthalmopathy. RNA transcripts yielded amplified TCR beta CDR3 regions. TCR CDR3 regions were first amplified by RT-PCR with HTBI primers. TCRdb redid the calling of the multiplex PCR reads with MiXCR, one entry per CDR3 protein. The table records under 350,000 distinct CDR3 sequences, 18% of them present only once. Sequenced input: blood. All receptors come from a woman in her forties or fifties with Graves' hyperthyroidism.

This rearrangement joins TRBV9 to TRBJ2-1; 8 bases agree with TRBD1. The length of the CDR3 is 16 residues. With V trimmed by 0 bases and J by 6 bases, 8 bases remained unmatched. Germline lookup yields CDR1 SGDLS and CDR2 YYNGEE. CDR3 sequence reads: CASSVVGQGAPNEQFF. CDR3 nucleotide sequence: TGTGCCAGCAGCGTAGTCGGCCAGGGGGCCCCCAATGAGCAGTTCTTC.

This clonotype occurred a few times. CDR3 region: CAGRGSQETQYF. The DNA of the CDR3 is TGTGCAGGCAGGGGCTCTCAAGAGACCCAGTACTTC. The rearrangement uses TRBV6-1 and TRBJ2-5, with D possibly matching TRBD1 (6 bases). The CDR3 has 12 amino acids. CDR1 is MNHNS and CDR2 is SASEGT in the germline V gene.

The chain is built from TRBV6-1 and TRBJ1-6, with 9 nucleotides matching TRBD1. Trimming removed 7 bases from V and 6 bases from J; junction bases left unmatched: 4. CDR1 is MNHNS, CDR2 SASEGT, per germline. The CDR3 has 14 residues. As DNA, the CDR3 is TGTGCCAGCACAGTGACAGGGGGTAATTCACCCCTCCACTTT. The encoded protein is CASTVTGGNSPLHF.